The rows below give T cell receptor beta chains drawn from one sample of a study of T cell changes during pregnancy in multiple sclerosis. The data were produced by immunoSEQ multiplex PCR, yet TCRdb's version contains in-frame clones alone and is incomplete. The table has just under 65,000 clones, approximately 93% seen once; the top ten hold around 3%. Sequences were derived from CD8+ T cells from peripheral blood mononuclear cells, sampled in the second trimester of pregnancy. The source is a female donor with multiple sclerosis, enrolled in a pregnancy study. CDR3s include the opening cysteine and the closing phenylalanine or tryptophan. Not every row has a clone size; where given, it reads once, few, many or a size class.

v_gene: TRBV7-9; j_gene: TRBJ2-7; abundance: -; CDR3aa: CASSTTPTGDEQYF
v_gene: TRBV7-9; j_gene: TRBJ2-3; abundance: -; CDR3aa: CASSFGGDTQYF
v_gene: TRBV11-1; j_gene: TRBJ1-1; abundance: -; CDR3aa: CASSLGGNTEAFF
v_gene: TRBV14; j_gene: TRBJ2-1; abundance: -; CDR3aa: CATNKGLRGSYNEQFF
v_gene: TRBV19; j_gene: TRBJ1-1; abundance: -; CDR3aa: CASSIDGGRTEAFF
v_gene: TRBV5-1; j_gene: TRBJ2-7; abundance: -; CDR3aa: CASSPYQTSGSYEQYF
v_gene: TRBV27; j_gene: TRBJ1-5; abundance: -; CDR3aa: CASSGPPPQHF
v_gene: TRBV27; j_gene: TRBJ2-1; abundance: -; CDR3aa: CASSLWASGRFLDEQFF
v_gene: TRBV7-9; j_gene: TRBJ1-1; abundance: few; CDR3aa: CASSLAAGSSPEAFF
v_gene: TRBV7-3; j_gene: TRBJ2-1; abundance: -; CDR3aa: CASSLAGSYNEQFF
v_gene: TRBV19; j_gene: TRBJ2-7; abundance: -; CDR3aa: CASSYAFDTSYEQYF
v_gene: TRBV5-1; j_gene: TRBJ2-7; abundance: -; CDR3aa: CASSLPRQGAGEQYF
v_gene: TRBV30; j_gene: TRBJ2-7; abundance: once; CDR3aa: CAWSGGTAEQYF
v_gene: TRBV15; j_gene: TRBJ1-1; abundance: -; CDR3aa: CATSRAWDRETEAFF
v_gene: TRBV29-1; j_gene: TRBJ2-7; abundance: -; CDR3aa: CSVEDWTGLKGYEQYF
v_gene: TRBV11-3; j_gene: TRBJ2-1; abundance: many; CDR3aa: CASSLDRTEEQFF
v_gene: TRBV28; j_gene: TRBJ2-7; abundance: -; CDR3aa: CASKSLAGPPHWEQYF
v_gene: TRBV27; j_gene: TRBJ2-1; abundance: -; CDR3aa: CASSIQGAGRNEQFF
v_gene: TRBV28; j_gene: TRBJ2-7; abundance: -; CDR3aa: CASSGYSGVTYEQYF
v_gene: TRBV29-1; j_gene: TRBJ2-7; abundance: -; CDR3aa: CSVEDQTSSYKQYF
v_gene: TRBV19; j_gene: TRBJ1-1; abundance: once; CDR3aa: CASSIGDREVFF
v_gene: TRBV4-3; j_gene: TRBJ2-3; abundance: -; CDR3aa: CASSQGSGLDTQYF
v_gene: TRBV27; j_gene: TRBJ2-7; abundance: few; CDR3aa: CASSLLGAYEQYF
v_gene: TRBV4-1; j_gene: TRBJ2-3; abundance: -; CDR3aa: CASSPVLGTDTQYF
v_gene: TRBV7-8; j_gene: TRBJ1-1; abundance: -; CDR3aa: CASSLFYNERGSNTEAFF
v_gene: TRBV30; j_gene: TRBJ2-1; abundance: -; CDR3aa: CAWSYSPGGQFF
v_gene: TRBV11-2; j_gene: -; abundance: -; CDR3aa: CASSSGTSGTQYF
v_gene: TRBV19; j_gene: TRBJ2-1; abundance: -; CDR3aa: CASSILQGNEQFF
v_gene: TRBV5-1; j_gene: TRBJ2-7; abundance: -; CDR3aa: CASRTGFNEQYF